The present T cell receptor (beta chain) was sequenced within a study of blood T cells in healthy people across ages. Study-level findings and limits: Age showed a roughly linear inverse relationship with TCR beta diversity per million T cells. CMV status of donors was unknown, possibly confounding expanded clonotype changes.

The length of the CDR3 is 14 residues. V was clipped by 0 bases and J by 5 bases, with 11 bases between them. Germline CDR1 reads SGHKS; CDR2 reads YYEKEE (reference sequence). Alongside a J-beta primer mix, a sample-barcoded 5' primer served in a second PCR lasting about 7 to 12 cycles. TCRdb reprocessed the 5' RACE reads via MiXCR and lists one record per CDR3 protein. Among 850,000 or so distinct CDR3 sequences listed, around 30% were seen once. Concerning this clonotype: The antigen is undetermined.

The sample comprised blood. The chain couples TRBV5-5 to TRBJ1-2; the D gene is possibly TRBD1 (5 bases). This sequence was found in a woman at least 80 years old in good health. The CDR3 coding sequence is TGTGCCAGCAGCTTGGAGACCAGGGCGTATGGCTACACCTTC. Amino acids: CASSLETRAYGYTF. Based on the CDR3 plus reference TRBV5-5 and TRBJ1-2, the full variable domain is DAGVTQSPTHLIKTRGQQVTLRCSPISGHKSVSWYQQVLGQGPQFIFQYYEKEERGRGNFPDRFSARQFPNYSSELNVNALLLGDSALYLCASSLETRAYGYTFGSGTRLTVV.